This T cell receptor (beta chain) stems from a study of blood T cells in healthy people across ages. Whole-study results and caveats: Roughly linearly, TCR beta diversity per million T cells fell as age increased.

PCR was performed a second time for 7 to 11 cycles using a sample-barcoded 5' primer and a J-beta primer mix. TCRdb reprocessed the 5' RACE reads via MiXCR and lists one record per CDR3 protein. The sample has over 1,500,000 distinct CDR3 sequences, about 49% seen once. With regard to this clonotype: Its specificity is not known.

Looked up from germline, CDR1 is MNHEY and CDR2 is SMNVEV (reference sequence). The CDR3 is 15 residues long. With 6 bases clipped from V and 0 bases from J, the junction kept 8 bases outside the gene matches. V usage is TRBV27 and J usage is TRBJ2-7; TRBD1 matches 7 bases. This sequence originates from a woman aged 35 to 49 in good health. Sequencing was performed on blood. The CDR3 DNA reads TGTGCCAGCAGGCTAGGGACAGAGAGCTCCTACGAGCAGTACTTC. It codes for CASRLGTESSYEQYF.